The TCR beta chain under discussion was sequenced for a study of T cells in Graves' hyperthyroidism and ophthalmopathy. Germline trimming cut 5 bases from V and 5 bases from J; bases unmatched to any gene: 8. The CDR3 covers 15 residues. Germline CDR1 reads LGHNA; CDR2 reads YNFKEQ. Findings and caveats of the study: Appearing also in blood were most of the thyroid clonotypes expanded above 0.001. A model using 13 V-J features told ophthalmopathy apart from stable hyperthyroidism. With a median lead of roughly 6.2 months before onset, the model predicted ophthalmopathy.

Authors of the study amplified TCR beta CDR3 regions from RNA transcripts. The HTBI primer set was used in a first-round RT-PCR of the TCR CDR3. TCRdb re-called the multiplex PCR reads with MiXCR, one entry per CDR3 protein. The data hold 500,000 to 750,000 distinct CDR3 sequences, with more than 45% observed a single time. This clonotype was seen only a few times. The target antigen is unknown. Hyperthyroidism, newly diagnosed and lasting under 2 months, affected patients aged 18 to 65. The chain couples TRBV4-2 to TRBJ2-7; 11 bases map to TRBD2. The origin of this receptor is a woman aged 18-35 years with Graves' hyperthyroidism. Material for sequencing was peripheral blood or thyroid tissue (not recorded which). The CDR3 DNA reads TGTGCCAGCAGCAGATTGACTAGCGGGACGGACGAGCAGTACTTC. This sequence encodes CASSRLTSGTDEQYF.